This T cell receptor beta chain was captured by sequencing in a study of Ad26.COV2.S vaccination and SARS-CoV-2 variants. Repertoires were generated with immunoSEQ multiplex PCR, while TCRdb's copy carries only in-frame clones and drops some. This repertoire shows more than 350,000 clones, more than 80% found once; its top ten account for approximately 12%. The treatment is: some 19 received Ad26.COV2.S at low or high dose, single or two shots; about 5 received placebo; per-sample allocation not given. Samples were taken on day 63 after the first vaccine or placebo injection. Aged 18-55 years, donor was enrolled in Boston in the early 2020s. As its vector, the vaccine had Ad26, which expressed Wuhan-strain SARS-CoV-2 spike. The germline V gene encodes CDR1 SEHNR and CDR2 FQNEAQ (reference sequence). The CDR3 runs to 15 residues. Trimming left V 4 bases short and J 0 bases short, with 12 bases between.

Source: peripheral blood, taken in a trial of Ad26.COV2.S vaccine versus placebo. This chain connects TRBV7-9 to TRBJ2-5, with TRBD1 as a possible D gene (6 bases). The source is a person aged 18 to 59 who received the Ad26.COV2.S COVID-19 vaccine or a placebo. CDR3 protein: CASSSRDINQETQYF. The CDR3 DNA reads TGTGCCAGCAGCTCCCGGGACATTAACCAAGAGACCCAGTACTTC.